What follows are 12 T cell receptor beta chains derived from one specimen sequenced in a study of identical twins. In TCRdb, the 5' RACE reads were re-called with MiXCR into one record per CDR3 protein. The repertoire includes about 660,000 distinct CDR3 sequences, approximately 9% of them detected once, and roughly 0.9% sits in the top ten. This sample was also put to use in a study of yellow fever vaccine responses in identical twins.

Sequencing was carried out using PBMCs. The receptors derive from a young woman in good health.

This clonotype was seen a few times. J is TRBJ1-4 and V is TRBV28; 11 bases are a match to TRBD1. Per the germline V gene, CDR1 is MDHEN and CDR2 is SYDVKM. This CDR3 spans 18 amino acids. With V trimmed by 1 base and J by 5 bases, 9 bases remained unmatched. The CDR3 sequence: CASSLYEGTGGPNEKLFF. For the CDR3, the DNA is TGTGCCAGCAGTTTATACGAAGGGACAGGGGGGCCGAATGAAAAACTGTTTTTT.

This clonotype was detected many times. The V call is TRBV10-3, the J call TRBJ1-2; D unclear. V was cut by 3 bases and J by 8 bases, with 10 bases left in between. Germline CDR1 is ENHRY and CDR2 is SYGVKD. The CDR3 has 12 amino acids. CDR3: CAISDLGSGYTF. The CDR3 nucleotides read TGTGCCATCAGTGACTTGGGTTCAGGCTACACCTTC.

A few counts support this clonotype. For the CDR3, the DNA is TGTGCCAGCAGCTTAGCTTCAGCGGGGGGGCAGTTCTTC. Its protein product is CASSLASAGGQFF. V usage is TRBV7-9 and J usage is TRBJ2-1; 9 bases fit TRBD2. Looked up from germline, CDR1 is SEHNR and CDR2 is FQNEAQ (reference sequence). The CDR3 sequence is 13 residues long. The V gene end was trimmed by 0 bases and the J gene end by 12 bases; junction bases not matched to a gene: 3. The full variable domain, in which reference TRBV7-9 and TRBJ2-1 provide the parts outside the CDR3, is DTGVSQNPRHKITKRGQNVTFRCDPISEHNRLYWYRQTLGQGPEFLTYFQNEAQLEKSRLLSDRFSAERPKGSFSTLEIQRTEQGDSAMYLCASSLASAGGQFFGPGTRLTVL.

This clonotype was seen more than once but under ten times. V usage is TRBV28 and J usage is TRBJ2-3; D possibly corresponds to TRBD2 (6 bases). From germline, CDR1 is MDHEN and CDR2 SYDVKM. V was shortened by 2 bases and J by 4 bases, with 16 bases between the two germline ends. There are 16 residues in the CDR3. The DNA for the CDR3 is TGTGCCAGCAGTTTAAGAGGTCGGCTAGCGCCAGATACGCAGTATTTT. Its protein product is CASSLRGRLAPDTQYF.

This clonotype was picked up a small number of times. The chain is built from TRBV6-2 or TRBV6-3 and TRBJ1-2, with D maybe TRBD1 (6 bases). V dropped 6 bases and J dropped 8 bases, with 16 bases sitting between them. This CDR3 is built from 13 residues. Germline CDR1 reads MNHEY; CDR2 reads SVGEGT. The CDR3 DNA is TGTGCCAGCAGCACCGGGACACCGATGGGCTACACCTTC. This encodes CASSTGTPMGYTF.

The gene calls are TRBV6-2 or TRBV6-3 and TRBJ1-1; D gene unclear. Trimming took 8 bases from V and 0 from J, leaving 10 bases between them. CDR3 length: 13 amino acids. CDR1 and CDR2 from the germline V gene are MNHEY and SVGEGT. CDR3 region: CASGGGVNTEAFF. In DNA, the CDR3 is TGTGCCAGCGGTGGTGGGGTGAACACTGAAGCTTTCTTT.

This clonotype was recorded many times. This rearrangement joins TRBV27 to TRBJ2-7; 7 nucleotides match TRBD2. The V gene end was trimmed by 4 bases and the J gene end by 5 bases; junction bases not matched to a gene: 8. CDR1 is MNHEY, CDR2 SMNVEV, per germline (reference sequence). This CDR3 is built from 14 residues. The CDR3 loop is CASSYGGRVHEQYF. The CDR3 nucleotides are TGTGCCAGCAGTTACGGAGGGAGGGTCCACGAGCAGTACTTC.

This clonotype has just a few counts. The V call is TRBV13, the J call TRBJ1-2, with 7 nucleotides matching TRBD1. The germline gives CDR1 PRHDT, CDR2 FYEKMQ (reference sequence). With 5 bases clipped from V and 4 bases from J, the junction kept 4 bases outside the gene matches. CDR3 length: 13 residues. This CDR3 is CASSPGQTYGYTF. In DNA, the CDR3 is TGTGCCAGCAGCCCGGGACAGACCTATGGCTACACCTTC.

V usage is TRBV6-2 or TRBV6-3 and J usage is TRBJ2-7; 12 nucleotides match TRBD2. The CDR3 has 16 amino acids. V was clipped by 2 bases and J by 2 bases; unmatched bases: 4. CDR1 and CDR2 from the germline V gene are MNHEY and SVGEGT. In nucleotides, the CDR3 is TGTGCCAGCAGTTACCCTAGCGGGAGGGTTACCTACGAGCAGTACTTC. It specifies CASSYPSGRVTYEQYF.

This sequence joins TRBV20-1 and TRBJ2-5; no firm D call. Germline CDR1 is DFQATT and CDR2 is SNEGSKA (reference sequence). CDR3 length equals 12 residues. The V end was cut by 3 bases, the J end by 1 base, with 6 bases between. CDR3 sequence (DNA): TGCAGTGCTAGGGGCTTCCAAGAGACCCAGTACTTC. Amino acid sequence: CSARGFQETQYF.

The chain has TRBV7-2 and TRBJ2-3; TRBD2 is a possible D gene (5 bases). This CDR3 comprises 15 residues. Per the germline V gene, CDR1 is SGHTA and CDR2 is FQGNSA. The germline V and J ends were trimmed by 6 bases and 1 base, with 14 bases remaining between them. In nucleotides, the CDR3 is TGTGCCAGCAGGTACAGCGGCCTAGGCACAGATACGCAGTATTTT. The encoded protein is CASRYSGLGTDTQYF.

This clonotype was counted a few times. The chain employs TRBV20-1 and TRBJ2-7; 8 nucleotides line up with TRBD1. Germline CDR1 DFQATT, CDR2 SNEGSKA (reference sequence). Unmatched junction bases numbered 6, after V lost 5 bases and J lost 0 bases. The CDR3 totals 14 residues. CDR3 loop: CSADDRGSSYEQYF. In DNA, the CDR3 is TGCAGTGCTGATGACAGGGGTTCCTCCTACGAGCAGTACTTC.